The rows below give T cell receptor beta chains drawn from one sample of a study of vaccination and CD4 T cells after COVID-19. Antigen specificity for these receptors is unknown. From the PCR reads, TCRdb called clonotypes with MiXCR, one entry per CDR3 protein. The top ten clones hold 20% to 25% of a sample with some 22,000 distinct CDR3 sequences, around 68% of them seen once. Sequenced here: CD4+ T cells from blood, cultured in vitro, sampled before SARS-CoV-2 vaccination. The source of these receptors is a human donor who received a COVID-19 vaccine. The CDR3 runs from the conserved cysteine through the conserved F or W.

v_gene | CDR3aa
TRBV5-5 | CASSFSGFGGQYQETQYF
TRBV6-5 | CASSYYRDRGEQYF
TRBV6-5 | CASSYQRTGSYGYTF
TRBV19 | CASRRSEEYSPLHF
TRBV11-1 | CASSQSANQPQHF
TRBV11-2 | CASSLWWPELEVDTEAFF
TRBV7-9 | CASSSRTAGNTIYF
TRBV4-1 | CASSQEAFAGELFF
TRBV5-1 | CASSSQAGTGTYEQYF
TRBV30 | CAYYGGGQETQYF
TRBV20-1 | CSARDSGRLAGGLSSTDTQYF
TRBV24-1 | CATSGTSGGFQETQYF
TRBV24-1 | CATSGGDEDTQYF
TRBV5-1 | CASSRRGQNTEAFF
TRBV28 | CASGTGGIGVYGYTF
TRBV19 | CASSARQGATEAFF
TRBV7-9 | CASSPPARQGIGAYGYTF
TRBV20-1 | CSVTFPRGTDTQYF
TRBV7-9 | CASSQTGSIGYTF
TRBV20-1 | CSARHPTGKETQYF
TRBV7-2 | CASSSSGVGGNTQYF
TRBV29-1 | CSVDPQGDYGYTF
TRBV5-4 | CASSPEDRFGELFF
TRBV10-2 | CASSEVGGVSTDTQYF
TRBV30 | CAWTNERNYGYTF
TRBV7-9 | CASSLDGGEQFF
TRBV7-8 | CASRGRGRNTEAFF
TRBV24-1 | CATSDPGTGTTGELFF
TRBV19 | CASSVREETQYF
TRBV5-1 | CASSLAKVYQETQYF
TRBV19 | CASSTGNRASTDTQYF
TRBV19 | CASSRGLAGATSTDTQYF
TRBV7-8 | CASSSGQGRGGYTF